This T cell receptor (beta chain) was recovered during a study of control samples from healthy donors and cancer patients. Germline V CDR1 and CDR2: SQVTM, ANQGSEA. This CDR3 has 13 amino acids. V was clipped by 4 bases and J by 4 bases, with 14 bases between them. Produced via immunoSEQ multiplex PCR; TCRdb's table is partial and in-frame only. The table lists tens of thousands of clones, roughly 90% of them singletons. The material sequenced was PBMCs. V and J are TRBV29-1 and TRBJ2-7, with a possible D match to TRBD2 (6 bases). This sequence originates from a man aged 50-60 years with head and neck cancer. The CDR3 DNA is TGCAGCGTTGCGGCGGGGACCCGTTACGAGCAGTACTTC. This gives the protein CSVAAGTRYEQYF.